These 13 T cell receptor beta chains were all obtained from the same sample, sequenced in a study of cytomegalovirus exposure and HLA in healthy donors. The PCR ran on 60 Vbeta and 13 Jbeta primers. Profiling relied on immunoSEQ multiplex PCR, and the TCRdb table lists in-frame clones only, not all of them. The sample has some 130,000 clones, around 80% seen once. What was sequenced was PBMCs. These receptor sequences come from a woman aged 50 to 60 in good health and CMV-seropositive.

The chain uses TRBV28 and TRBJ2-5; D is ambiguous. CDR1 and CDR2 (germline): MDHEN, SYDVKM. The CDR3 contains 14 residues. V was pared by 5 bases and J by 4 bases, with 14 bases between. CDR3 residues: CASSLWALGETQYF. The DNA of the CDR3 is TGTGCCAGCAGTCTCTGGGCTTTGGGAGAGACCCAGTACTTC.

V usage is TRBV14 and J usage is TRBJ2-2, with TRBD1 matching over 7 bases. V gave up 2 bases and J gave up 3 bases; unmatched junction bases: 6. The germline CDR1 and CDR2 sequences are SGHDN and FVKESK. The CDR3 length is 16 residues. In DNA form, the CDR3 reads TGTGCCAGCAGCCAAATAGGGGGCGCCCACACCGGGGAGCTGTTTTTT. Translation: CASSQIGGAHTGELFF.

CDR3 in DNA: TGTGCCAGCAGTGAAGAGGGGGAGACCCAGTACTTC. It yields the protein CASSEEGETQYF. This rearrangement joins TRBV2 to TRBJ2-5; D perhaps matches TRBD1 (5 bases). The CDR3 extends over 12 amino acids. Trimming removed 1 base from V and 5 bases from J, with 5 bases in between. The germline V gene encodes CDR1 SNHLY and CDR2 FYNNEI. The full variable domain, completed using reference TRBV2 and TRBJ2-5, is EPEVTQTPSHQVTQMGQEVILRCVPISNHLYFYWYRQILGQKVEFLVSFYNNEISEKSEIFDDQFSVERPDGSNFTLKIRSTKLEDSAMYFCASSEEGETQYFGPGTRLLVL.

The J gene is TRBJ2-4, the V gene TRBV4-2; the D gene is possibly TRBD1 (5 bases). The CDR3 covers 16 residues. Per germline, CDR1 LGHNA and CDR2 YNFKEQ. Trimming stripped 0 bases from V and 0 bases from J, with 9 bases between. The CDR3 loop is CASSQDPTGAKNIQYF. In DNA, the CDR3 is TGTGCCAGCAGCCAAGATCCCACAGGAGCCAAAAACATTCAGTACTTC.

The J gene is TRBJ2-3, the V gene TRBV7-3; no definite D call. The V gene lost 2 bases and the J gene lost 2 bases, with 8 bases spanning the gap. The CDR3 has 14 residues. The germline V gene has CDR1 SGHTA and CDR2 FQGTGA. CDR3 DNA: TGTGCCAGCAGCTTAGCGTTCGCCACAGATACGCAGTATTTT. This codes for CASSLAFATDTQYF.

The chain links TRBV12-5 to TRBJ2-2; 9 nucleotides match TRBD1. This CDR3 has 15 amino acids. The V segment lost 7 bases and the J segment 4 bases; nucleotides outside the gene matches: 7. Germline V gives CDR1 LGHNT, CDR2 FRNRAP. The CDR3 loop is CASAQTGGGTGELFF. In DNA, the CDR3 is TGTGCTAGTGCCCAAACAGGGGGCGGCACCGGGGAGCTGTTTTTT.

This chain joins TRBV2 and TRBJ2-2, with 10 bases identical to TRBD1. Germline loops: CDR1 SNHLY, CDR2 FYNNEI. The CDR3 contains 16 residues. Germline trimming cut 3 bases from V and 3 bases from J; bases unmatched to any gene: 4. As DNA, the CDR3 is TGTGCCAGCAGTGACGGCGGGACAGGGGACACCGGGGAGCTGTTTTTT. Residues: CASSDGGTGDTGELFF.

Comment on this clone: At the DNA level, this CDR3 is encoded by other sequences in the same sample as well. The chain joins TRBV9 to TRBJ2-7; TRBD2 matches 16 bases. The CDR3 is 16 residues long. Losses at the gene ends were 3 bases for V and 3 bases for J; bases not matched to a gene: 3. Per the germline V gene, CDR1 is SGDLS and CDR2 is YYNGEE. CDR3 sequence: CASSAGLAGGLYEQYF. The DNA for the CDR3 is TGTGCCAGCAGCGCGGGACTAGCGGGGGGGCTCTACGAGCAGTACTTC.

This chain uses TRBV6-1 with TRBJ1-2; 10 bases line up with TRBD1. The germline V gene has CDR1 MNHNS and CDR2 SASEGT. V shed 6 bases, J shed 4 bases, and the junction held 5 bases outside the gene matches. The CDR3 has 14 amino acids. The CDR3 DNA sequence: TGTGCCAGCAGCACGGGACAGGGGACCTATGGCTACACCTTC. It codes for CASSTGQGTYGYTF.

J is TRBJ1-6 and V is TRBV9; no clear D gene. CDR3 length: 16 amino acids. The V end lost 0 bases, the J end lost 2 bases, and 9 bases lay between the germline ends. Germline-derived CDR1 and CDR2 are SGDLS and YYNGEE. DNA of the CDR3: TGTGCCAGCAGCGTAGGAGGGAGCGCCTATAATTCACCCCTCCACTTT. This codes for CASSVGGSAYNSPLHF.

CDR3 DNA: TGCGCCAGCAGCTCGACAGGAGTGAACACTGAAGCTTTCTTT. This encodes CASSSTGVNTEAFF. This chain connects TRBV5-1 to TRBJ1-1, with D perhaps TRBD1 (6 bases). Germline CDR1 SGHRS, CDR2 YFSETQ. V gave up 3 bases and J gave up 0 bases, with 9 bases separating them. The CDR3 covers 14 residues.

The chain combines TRBV9 with TRBJ1-1, with unresolved D. V shed 4 bases and J shed 2 bases, with 9 bases lying between them. From germline, CDR1 is SGDLS and CDR2 YYNGEE. This CDR3 is 13 amino acids long. CDR3 amino acids: CASSPGSNTEAFF. CDR3 DNA: TGTGCCAGCAGCCCAGGAAGCAACACTGAAGCTTTCTTT.

The V call is TRBV6-1, the J call TRBJ2-5; a possible D gene is TRBD2 (5 bases). Germline V gene data show CDR1 as MNHNS and CDR2 as SASEGT. This CDR3 comprises 14 residues. V gave up 7 bases and J gave up 1 base, with 13 bases separating them. The CDR3 DNA reads as TGTGCCAGCAAAGAAGGTCGGGGCCAAGAGACCCAGTACTTC. Residues: CASKEGRGQETQYF.